The 2 T cell receptor beta chains below come from one sample, sequenced in a study of T cell responses to AZD1222 COVID-19 vaccine (dated by TCRdb to about 2021). Libraries were constructed by the immunoSEQ multiplex PCR assay. In TCRdb, the immuneACCESS table is reduced to in-frame sequences with V and J assigned. These tables do not hold every clone; where another copy was compared, an unresolved V gene accounts for under half, and the others remain unexplained. In all, the sample holds more than 95,000 clones, and about nine tenths of those were seen once. Jointly, the top ten make up about 7% of the sample. What this sample's time point label stands for: baseline before first vaccination. This material consisted of peripheral blood, taken on day 0 of AZD1222 vaccination. These receptors all stem from an adult in good health.

V gene TRBV2 combines with J gene TRBJ2-3; D not resolved. The V and J ends lost 7 bases and 0 bases respectively, with 11 bases between them. This CDR3 has 14 residues. From germline, CDR1 is SNHLY and CDR2 FYNNEI. The chain's CDR3 is CASNLDPSTDTQYF. CDR3 DNA: TGTGCCAGCAACCTAGACCCTAGCACAGATACGCAGTATTTT.

The chain couples TRBV6-5 to TRBJ2-1; 8 bases map to TRBD2. J gave up 8 bases and V 6 bases, and 6 bases lay outside the gene matches. The CDR3 spans 13 residues. CDR1 is MNHEY and CDR2 is SVGAGI in the germline V gene. CDR3 sequence (DNA): TGTGCCAGCAGCCTAGCGGGTAGCCATGAGCAGTTCTTC. It codes for CASSLAGSHEQFF.